This is a list of T cell receptor beta chains from one sample in a study of blood T cells in healthy people across ages. TCRdb reprocessed the 5' RACE reads via MiXCR and lists one record per CDR3 protein. The sample contains about 1.4 million distinct CDR3 sequences, 55% to 75% of which appear only once. Material for sequencing was blood. All receptors derive from a man in his late teens or twenties in good health. Each CDR3 is given with its conserved first and last residue. Each record gives: D gene, J gene, clone size, V gene, CDR3 protein, CDR3 DNA. D genes are given only for firm matches. Expanded clones are given a class, and other clones once, few, many or no size at all.

D gene: -; J gene: TRBJ1-1; clone size: -; V gene: TRBV12-3/TRBV12-4; CDR3 protein: CASSFEDSQVLKAFF; CDR3 DNA: TGTGCCAGCAGTTTTGAGGACAGTCAGGTACTGAAAGCTTTCTTT
D gene: -; J gene: TRBJ2-3; clone size: -; V gene: TRBV19; CDR3 protein: CASSISSMTRTDTQYF; CDR3 DNA: TGTGCCAGTAGTATATCCAGTATGACGCGCACAGATACGCAGTATTTT
D gene: TRBD2; J gene: TRBJ2-5; clone size: once; V gene: TRBV24-1; CDR3 protein: CATSRSGGQETQYF; CDR3 DNA: TGTGCCACAAGTCGGAGCGGGGGGCAAGAGACCCAGTACTTC
D gene: -; J gene: TRBJ2-1; clone size: -; V gene: TRBV15; CDR3 protein: CATSRERVRNGMGNEQFF; CDR3 DNA: TGTGCCACCAGCAGAGAGAGAGTCAGAAACGGGATGGGGAATGAGCAGTTCTTC
D gene: -; J gene: TRBJ2-5; clone size: few; V gene: TRBV20-1; CDR3 protein: CTPSRGYQETQYF; CDR3 DNA: TGCACCCCCTCCAGGGGATACCAAGAGACCCAGTACTTC
D gene: TRBD1; J gene: TRBJ1-5; clone size: -; V gene: TRBV7-2; CDR3 protein: CASSPGTGVAQPQHF; CDR3 DNA: TGTGCCAGCAGCCCCGGGACAGGGGTTGCTCAGCCCCAGCATTTT
D gene: TRBD2; J gene: TRBJ2-7; clone size: -; V gene: TRBV7-6; CDR3 protein: CASSLSREGRAIEQYF; CDR3 DNA: TGTGCCAGCAGCTTAAGTCGGGAAGGGAGGGCCATAGAGCAGTACTTC
D gene: TRBD2; J gene: TRBJ2-5; clone size: -; V gene: TRBV5-1; CDR3 protein: CASSFQAGEYQETQYF; CDR3 DNA: TGCGCCAGCAGCTTTCAAGCGGGGGAGTACCAAGAGACCCAGTACTTC
D gene: TRBD1; J gene: TRBJ2-1; clone size: -; V gene: TRBV7-2; CDR3 protein: CASSLGQGGINEQFF; CDR3 DNA: TGTGCCAGCAGCTTAGGACAGGGGGGAATAAATGAGCAGTTCTTC
D gene: -; J gene: TRBJ2-2; clone size: -; V gene: TRBV6-6; CDR3 protein: CASSYPIHEENTGELFF; CDR3 DNA: TGTGCCAGCAGTTACCCGATACACGAAGAGAACACCGGGGAGCTGTTTTTT
D gene: -; J gene: TRBJ2-4; clone size: -; V gene: TRBV4-1; CDR3 protein: CASSQERRDGKNIQYF; CDR3 DNA: TGCGCCAGCAGCCAAGAGAGGCGGGACGGCAAAAACATTCAGTACTTC